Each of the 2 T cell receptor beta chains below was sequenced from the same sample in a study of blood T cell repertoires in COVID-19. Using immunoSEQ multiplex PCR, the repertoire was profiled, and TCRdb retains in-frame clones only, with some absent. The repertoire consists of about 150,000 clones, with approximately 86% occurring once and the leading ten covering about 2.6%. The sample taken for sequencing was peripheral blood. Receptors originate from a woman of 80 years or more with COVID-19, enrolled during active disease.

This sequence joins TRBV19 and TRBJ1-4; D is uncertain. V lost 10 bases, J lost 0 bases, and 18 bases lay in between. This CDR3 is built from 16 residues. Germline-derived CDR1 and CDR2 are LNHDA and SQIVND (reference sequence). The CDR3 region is CATNRAAPATNEKLFF. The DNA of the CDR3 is TGTGCCACCAACCGCGCCGCCCCTGCAACTAATGAAAAACTGTTTTTT.

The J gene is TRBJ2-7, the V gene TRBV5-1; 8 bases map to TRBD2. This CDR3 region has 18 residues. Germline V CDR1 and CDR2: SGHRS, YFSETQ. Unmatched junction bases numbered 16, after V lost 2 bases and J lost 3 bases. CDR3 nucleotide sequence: TGCGCCAGCAGCTTCAAACCTCCTAAACTAGCGGACTACTACGAGCAGTACTTC. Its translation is CASSFKPPKLADYYEQYF.